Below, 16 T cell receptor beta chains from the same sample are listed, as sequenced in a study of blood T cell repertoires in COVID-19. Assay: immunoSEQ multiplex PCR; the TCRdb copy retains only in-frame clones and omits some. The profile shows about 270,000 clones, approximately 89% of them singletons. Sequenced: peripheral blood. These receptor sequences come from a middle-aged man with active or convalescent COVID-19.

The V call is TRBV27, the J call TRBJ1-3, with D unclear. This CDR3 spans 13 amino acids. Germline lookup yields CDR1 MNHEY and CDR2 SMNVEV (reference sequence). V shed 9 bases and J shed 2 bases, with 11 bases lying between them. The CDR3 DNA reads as TGTGCCAGTTGGACTGCAACTGGAAACACCATATATTTT. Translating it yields CASWTATGNTIYF.

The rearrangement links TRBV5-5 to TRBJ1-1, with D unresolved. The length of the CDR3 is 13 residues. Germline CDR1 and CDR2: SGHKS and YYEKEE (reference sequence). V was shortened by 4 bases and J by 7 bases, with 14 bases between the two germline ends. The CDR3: CASSPQTEVEAFF. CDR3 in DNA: TGTGCCAGCAGCCCCCAGACGGAGGTTGAAGCTTTCTTT.

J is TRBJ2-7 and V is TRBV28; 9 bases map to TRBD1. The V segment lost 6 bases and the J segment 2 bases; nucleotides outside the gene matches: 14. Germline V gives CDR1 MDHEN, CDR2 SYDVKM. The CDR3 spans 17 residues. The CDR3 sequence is CASSITGGYVFTYEQYF. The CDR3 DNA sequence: TGTGCCAGCAGCATAACAGGGGGCTACGTTTTTACCTACGAGCAGTACTTC.

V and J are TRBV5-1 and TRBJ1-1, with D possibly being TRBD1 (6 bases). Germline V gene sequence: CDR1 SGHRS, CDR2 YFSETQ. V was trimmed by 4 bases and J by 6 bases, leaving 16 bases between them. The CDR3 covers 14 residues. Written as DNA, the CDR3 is TGCGCCAGCAGCCCAGGATCGTCAGGGGCTGAAGCTTTCTTT. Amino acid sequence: CASSPGSSGAEAFF. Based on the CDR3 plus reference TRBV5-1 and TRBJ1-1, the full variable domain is KAGVTQTPRYLIKTRGQQVTLSCSPISGHRSVSWYQQTPGQGLQFLFEYFSETQRNKGNFPGRFSGRQFSNSRSEMNVSTLELGDSALYLCASSPGSSGAEAFFGQGTRLTVV.

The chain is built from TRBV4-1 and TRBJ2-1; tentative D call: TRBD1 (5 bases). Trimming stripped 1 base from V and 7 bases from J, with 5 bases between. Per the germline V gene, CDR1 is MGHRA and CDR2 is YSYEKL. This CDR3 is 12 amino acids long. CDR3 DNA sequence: TGCGCCAGCAGCCAAGGGACAAATGAGCAGTTCTTC. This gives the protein CASSQGTNEQFF.

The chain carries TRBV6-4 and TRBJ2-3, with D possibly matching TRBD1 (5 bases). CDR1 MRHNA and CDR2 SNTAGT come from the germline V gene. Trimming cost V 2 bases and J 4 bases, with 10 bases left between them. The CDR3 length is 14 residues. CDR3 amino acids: CASSDGLGADTQYF. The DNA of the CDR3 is TGTGCCAGCAGTGACGGCCTAGGGGCAGATACGCAGTATTTT.

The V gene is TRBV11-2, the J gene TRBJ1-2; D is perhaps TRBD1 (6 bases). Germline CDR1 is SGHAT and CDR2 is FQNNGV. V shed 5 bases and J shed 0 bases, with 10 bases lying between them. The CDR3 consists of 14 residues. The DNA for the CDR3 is TGTGCCAGCAGCCCACAGGGTGCTAACTATGGCTACACCTTC. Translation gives CASSPQGANYGYTF.

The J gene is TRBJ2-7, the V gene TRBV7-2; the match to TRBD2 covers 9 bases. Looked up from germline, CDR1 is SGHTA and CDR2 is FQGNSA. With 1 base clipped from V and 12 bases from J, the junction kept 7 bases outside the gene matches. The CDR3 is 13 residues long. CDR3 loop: CASSLDLSGGRYF. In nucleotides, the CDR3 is TGTGCCAGCAGCTTAGATCTTAGCGGGGGCCGGTACTTC.

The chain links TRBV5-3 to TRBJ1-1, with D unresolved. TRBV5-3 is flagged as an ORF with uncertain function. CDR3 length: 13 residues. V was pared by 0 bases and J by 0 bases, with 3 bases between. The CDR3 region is CARSLAVNTEAFF. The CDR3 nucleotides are TGTGCCAGAAGCTTGGCAGTGAACACTGAAGCTTTCTTT.

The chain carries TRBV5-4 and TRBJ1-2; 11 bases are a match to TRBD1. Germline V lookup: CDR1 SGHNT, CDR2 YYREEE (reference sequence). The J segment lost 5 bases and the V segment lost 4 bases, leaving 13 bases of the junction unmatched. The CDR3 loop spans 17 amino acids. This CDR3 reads CASSVGQGAGVGYGYTF. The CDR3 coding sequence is TGTGCCAGCAGCGTCGGACAGGGGGCGGGAGTTGGATATGGCTACACCTTC.

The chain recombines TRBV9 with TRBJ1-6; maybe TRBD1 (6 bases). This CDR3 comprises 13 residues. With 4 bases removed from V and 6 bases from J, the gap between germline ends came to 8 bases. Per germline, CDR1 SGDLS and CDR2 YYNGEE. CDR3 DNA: TGTGCCAGCAGCAGACAGGCTAATTCACCCCTCCACTTT. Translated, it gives CASSRQANSPLHF.

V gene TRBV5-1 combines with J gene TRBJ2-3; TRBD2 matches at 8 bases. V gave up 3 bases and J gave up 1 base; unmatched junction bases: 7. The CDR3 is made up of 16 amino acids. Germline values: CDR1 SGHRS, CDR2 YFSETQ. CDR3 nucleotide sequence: TGCGCCAGCAGCTCGGGACTAGGTTCGGGCACAGATACGCAGTATTTT. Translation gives CASSSGLGSGTDTQYF. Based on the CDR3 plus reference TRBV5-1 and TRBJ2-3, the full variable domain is KAGVTQTPRYLIKTRGQQVTLSCSPISGHRSVSWYQQTPGQGLQFLFEYFSETQRNKGNFPGRFSGRQFSNSRSEMNVSTLELGDSALYLCASSSGLGSGTDTQYFGPGTRLTVL.

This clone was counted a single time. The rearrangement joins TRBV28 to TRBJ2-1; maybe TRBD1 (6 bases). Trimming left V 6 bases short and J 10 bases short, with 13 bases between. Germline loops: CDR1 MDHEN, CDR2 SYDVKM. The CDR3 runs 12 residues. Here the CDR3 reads CASRIQGEEQFF. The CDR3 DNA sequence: TGTGCCAGCAGGATACAGGGTGAAGAGCAGTTCTTC.

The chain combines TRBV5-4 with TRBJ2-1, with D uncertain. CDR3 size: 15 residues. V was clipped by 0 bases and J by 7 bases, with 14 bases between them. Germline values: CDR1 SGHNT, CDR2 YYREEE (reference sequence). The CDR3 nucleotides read TGTGCCAGCAGCTTGGGGAGACTGACTCGAAATGAGCAGTTCTTC. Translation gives CASSLGRLTRNEQFF.

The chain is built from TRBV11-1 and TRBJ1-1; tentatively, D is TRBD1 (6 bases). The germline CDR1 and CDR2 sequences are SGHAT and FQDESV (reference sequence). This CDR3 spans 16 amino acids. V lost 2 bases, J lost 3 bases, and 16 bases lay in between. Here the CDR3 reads CASSLRGTTLDTEAFF. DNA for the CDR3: TGTGCCAGCAGCTTAAGGGGGACCACCTTGGACACTGAAGCTTTCTTT.

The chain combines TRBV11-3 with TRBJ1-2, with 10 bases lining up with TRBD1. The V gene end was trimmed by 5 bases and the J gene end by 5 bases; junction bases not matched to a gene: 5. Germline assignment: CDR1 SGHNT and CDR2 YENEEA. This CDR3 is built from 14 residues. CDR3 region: CASSPDRGGYGYTF. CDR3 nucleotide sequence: TGTGCCAGCAGCCCGGACAGGGGGGGTTATGGCTACACCTTC.